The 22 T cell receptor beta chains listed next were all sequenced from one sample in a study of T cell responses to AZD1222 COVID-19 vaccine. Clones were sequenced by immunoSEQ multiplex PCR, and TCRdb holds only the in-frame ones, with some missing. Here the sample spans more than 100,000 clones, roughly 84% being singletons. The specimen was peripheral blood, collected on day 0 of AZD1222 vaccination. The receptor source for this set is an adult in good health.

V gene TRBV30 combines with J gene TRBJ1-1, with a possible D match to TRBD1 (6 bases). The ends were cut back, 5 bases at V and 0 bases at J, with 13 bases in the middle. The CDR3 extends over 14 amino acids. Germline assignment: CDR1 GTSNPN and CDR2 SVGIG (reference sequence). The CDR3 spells CAWAPRDMNTEAFF. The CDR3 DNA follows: TGTGCCTGGGCCCCCAGGGACATGAACACTGAAGCTTTCTTT.

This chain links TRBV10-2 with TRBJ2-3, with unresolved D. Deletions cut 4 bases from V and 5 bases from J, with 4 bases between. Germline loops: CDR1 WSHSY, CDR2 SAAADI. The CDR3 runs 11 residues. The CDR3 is CASSAGDTQYF. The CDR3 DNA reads TGCGCCAGCAGTGCGGGAGATACGCAGTATTTT.

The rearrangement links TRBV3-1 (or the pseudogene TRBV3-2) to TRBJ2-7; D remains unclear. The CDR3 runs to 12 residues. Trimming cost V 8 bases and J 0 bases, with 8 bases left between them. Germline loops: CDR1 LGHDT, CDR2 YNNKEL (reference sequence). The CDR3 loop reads CASGLNSYEQYF. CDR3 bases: TGTGCCAGCGGGCTGAACTCCTACGAGCAGTACTTC.

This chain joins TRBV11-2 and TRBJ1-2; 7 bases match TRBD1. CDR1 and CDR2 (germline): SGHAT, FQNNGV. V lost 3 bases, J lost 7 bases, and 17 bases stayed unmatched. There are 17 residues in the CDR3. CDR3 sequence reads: CASSFLGVAGGLSGYTF. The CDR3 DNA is TGTGCCAGCAGCTTCCTTGGGGTGGCAGGGGGTTTGAGTGGCTACACCTTC. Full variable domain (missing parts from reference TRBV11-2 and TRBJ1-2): EAGVAQSPRYKIIEKRQSVAFWCNPISGHATLYWYQQILGQGPKLLIQFQNNGVVDDSQLPKDRFSAERLKGVDSTLKIQPAKLEDSAVYLCASSFLGVAGGLSGYTFGSGTRLTVV.

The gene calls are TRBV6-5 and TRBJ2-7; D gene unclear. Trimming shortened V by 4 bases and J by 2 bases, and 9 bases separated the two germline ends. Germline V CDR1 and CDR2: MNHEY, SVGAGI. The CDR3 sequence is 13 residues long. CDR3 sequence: CASSFDTPYEQYF. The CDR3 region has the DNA TGTGCCAGCAGTTTCGACACCCCCTACGAGCAGTACTTC.

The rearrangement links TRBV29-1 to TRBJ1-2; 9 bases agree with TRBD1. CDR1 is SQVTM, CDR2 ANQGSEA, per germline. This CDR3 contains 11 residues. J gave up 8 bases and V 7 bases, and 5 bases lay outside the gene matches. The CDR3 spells CSARTGAGYTF. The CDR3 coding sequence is TGCAGCGCCAGGACAGGGGCCGGCTACACCTTC. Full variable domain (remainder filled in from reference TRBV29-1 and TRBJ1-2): SAVISQKPSRDICQRGTSLTIQCQVDSQVTMMFWYRQQPGQSLTLIATANQGSEATYESGFVIDKFPISRPNLTFSTLTVSNMSPEDSSIYLCSARTGAGYTFGSGTRLTVV.

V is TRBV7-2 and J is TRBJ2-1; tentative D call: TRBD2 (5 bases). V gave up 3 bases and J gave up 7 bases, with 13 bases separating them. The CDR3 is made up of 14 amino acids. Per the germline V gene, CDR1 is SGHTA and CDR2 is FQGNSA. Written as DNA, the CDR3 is TGTGCCAGCAGCTTTCAAAGCTCGGGGAATGAGCAGTTCTTC. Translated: CASSFQSSGNEQFF.

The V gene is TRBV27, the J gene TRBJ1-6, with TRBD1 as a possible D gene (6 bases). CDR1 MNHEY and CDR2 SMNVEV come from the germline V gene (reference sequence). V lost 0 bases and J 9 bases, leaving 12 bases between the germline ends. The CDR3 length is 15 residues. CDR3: CASSLSGQLSSPLHF. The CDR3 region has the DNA TGTGCCAGCAGTTTATCAGGACAGCTGAGTTCACCCCTCCACTTT.

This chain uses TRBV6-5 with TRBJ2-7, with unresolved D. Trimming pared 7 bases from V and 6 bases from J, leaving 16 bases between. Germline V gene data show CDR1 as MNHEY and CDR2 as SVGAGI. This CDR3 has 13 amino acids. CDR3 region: CASNRDPRAEQYF. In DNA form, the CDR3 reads TGTGCCAGCAATCGTGACCCCCGGGCCGAGCAGTACTTC.

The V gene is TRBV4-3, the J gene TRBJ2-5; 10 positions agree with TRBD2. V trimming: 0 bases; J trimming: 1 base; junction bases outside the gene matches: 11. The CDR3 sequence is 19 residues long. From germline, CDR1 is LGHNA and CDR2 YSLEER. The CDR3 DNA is TGCGCCAGCAGCCAAGATGCGGCTAGCGGGGGACTACCCCAAGAGACCCAGTACTTC. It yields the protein CASSQDAASGGLPQETQYF.

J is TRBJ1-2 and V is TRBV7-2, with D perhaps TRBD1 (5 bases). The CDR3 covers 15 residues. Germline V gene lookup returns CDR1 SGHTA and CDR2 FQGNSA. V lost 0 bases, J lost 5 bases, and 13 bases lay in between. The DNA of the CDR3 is TGTGCCAGCAGCTTAGCGGGGCCGCAATCGTATGGCTACACCTTC. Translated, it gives CASSLAGPQSYGYTF.

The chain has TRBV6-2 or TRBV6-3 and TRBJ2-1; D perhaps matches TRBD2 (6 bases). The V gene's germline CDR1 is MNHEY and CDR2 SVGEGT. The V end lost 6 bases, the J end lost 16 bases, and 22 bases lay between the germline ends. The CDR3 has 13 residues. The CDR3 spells CASSLTQTSRSFF. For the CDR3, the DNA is TGTGCCAGCAGCCTTACGCAGACTAGTAGGTCTTTCTTC.

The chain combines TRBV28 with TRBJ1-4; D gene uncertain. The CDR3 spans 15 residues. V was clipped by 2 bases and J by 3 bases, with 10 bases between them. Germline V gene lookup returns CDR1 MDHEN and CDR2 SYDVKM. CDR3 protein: CASSLVRGSNEKLFF. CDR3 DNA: TGTGCCAGCAGTTTAGTAAGAGGATCTAATGAAAAACTGTTTTTT.

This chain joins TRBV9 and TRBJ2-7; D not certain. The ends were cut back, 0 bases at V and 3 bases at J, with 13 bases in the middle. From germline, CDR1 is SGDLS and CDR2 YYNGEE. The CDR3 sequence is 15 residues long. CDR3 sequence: CASSVGFRMIYEQYF. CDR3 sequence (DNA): TGTGCCAGCAGCGTAGGTTTCAGGATGATCTACGAGCAGTACTTC.

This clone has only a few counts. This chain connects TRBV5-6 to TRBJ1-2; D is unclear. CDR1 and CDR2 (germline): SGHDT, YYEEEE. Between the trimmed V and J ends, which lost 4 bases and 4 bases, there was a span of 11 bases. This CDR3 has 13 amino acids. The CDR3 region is CASSGPGIYGYTF. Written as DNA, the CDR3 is TGTGCCAGCAGCGGCCCGGGAATCTATGGCTACACCTTC.

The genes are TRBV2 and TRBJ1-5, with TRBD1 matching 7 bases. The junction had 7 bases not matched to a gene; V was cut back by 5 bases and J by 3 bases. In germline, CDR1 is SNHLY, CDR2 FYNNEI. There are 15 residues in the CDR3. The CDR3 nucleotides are TGTGCCAGCAGTACTCCGACAGGGTCCAATCAGCCCCAGCATTTT. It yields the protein CASSTPTGSNQPQHF.

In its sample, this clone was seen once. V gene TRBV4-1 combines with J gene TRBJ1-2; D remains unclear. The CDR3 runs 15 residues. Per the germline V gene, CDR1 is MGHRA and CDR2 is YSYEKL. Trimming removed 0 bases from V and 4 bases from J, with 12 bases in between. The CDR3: CASSQERVRSYGYTF. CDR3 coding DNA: TGCGCCAGCAGCCAAGAAAGGGTACGGAGCTATGGCTACACCTTC.

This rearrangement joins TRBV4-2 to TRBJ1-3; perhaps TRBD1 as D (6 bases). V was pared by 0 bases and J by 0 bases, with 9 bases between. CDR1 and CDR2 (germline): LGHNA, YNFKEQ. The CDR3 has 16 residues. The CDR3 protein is CASSQDTGTSGNTIYF. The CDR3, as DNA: TGTGCCAGCAGCCAAGATACAGGGACCTCTGGAAACACCATATATTTT.

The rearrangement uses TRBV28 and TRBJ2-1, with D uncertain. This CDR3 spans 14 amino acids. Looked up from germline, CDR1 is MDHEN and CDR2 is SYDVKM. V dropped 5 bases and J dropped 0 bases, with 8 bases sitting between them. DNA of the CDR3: TGTGCCAGCAGTACTGACGGCTCCTACAATGAGCAGTTCTTC. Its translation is CASSTDGSYNEQFF.

DNA of the CDR3: TGTGCCAGCAGTCCTACCGGGGGGCGTACCTACGAGCAGTACTTC. Translated: CASSPTGGRTYEQYF. The chain uses TRBV6-5 and TRBJ2-7, with TRBD2 as a possible D gene (7 bases). The CDR3 contains 15 residues. CDR1 and CDR2 from the germline V gene are MNHEY and SVGAGI. V was cut by 5 bases and J by 2 bases, with 16 bases left in between.

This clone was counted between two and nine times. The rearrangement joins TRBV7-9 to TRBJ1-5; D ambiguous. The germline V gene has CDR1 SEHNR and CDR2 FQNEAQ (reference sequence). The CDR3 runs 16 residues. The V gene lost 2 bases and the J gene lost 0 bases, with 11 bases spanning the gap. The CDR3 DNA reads TGTGCCAGCAGCTTAAGTATCAATTATAGCAATCAGCCCCAGCATTTT. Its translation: CASSLSINYSNQPQHF. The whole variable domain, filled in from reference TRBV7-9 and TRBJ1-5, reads DTGVSQNPRHKITKRGQNVTFRCDPISEHNRLYWYRQTLGQGPEFLTYFQNEAQLEKSRLLSDRFSAERPKGSFSTLEIQRTEQGDSAMYLCASSLSINYSNQPQHFGDGTRLSIL.

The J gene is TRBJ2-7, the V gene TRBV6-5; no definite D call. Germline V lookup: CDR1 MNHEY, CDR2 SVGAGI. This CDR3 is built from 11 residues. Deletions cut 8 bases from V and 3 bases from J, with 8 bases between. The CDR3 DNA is TGTGCCAGCCAAGTCCTCTACGAGCAGTACTTC. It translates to CASQVLYEQYF.